The 28 T cell receptor beta chains below come from one sample, sequenced in a study of T cells in Graves' hyperthyroidism and ophthalmopathy. Template material for amplifying TCR beta CDR3 regions consisted of RNA transcripts. The TCR CDR3 was amplified in a first-round RT-PCR using the HTBI primer set. From the multiplex PCR reads, TCRdb called clonotypes with MiXCR, one entry per CDR3 protein. The sample holds about 640,000 distinct CDR3 sequences, 13% to 15% seen once. Sequenced: blood. These receptors came from a woman aged 45-60 years with Graves' ophthalmopathy.

This sequence joins TRBV6-2 or TRBV6-3 and TRBJ1-2; D might be TRBD1 (6 bases). Germline CDR1 MNHEY, CDR2 SVGEGT. Trimming took 4 bases from V and 3 from J, leaving 12 bases between them. The CDR3 is 14 residues long. CDR3 coding DNA: TGTGCCAGCAGTTTGGACAGCCAGTACTATGGCTACACCTTC. Its protein product is CASSLDSQYYGYTF.

In its sample, this clonotype was seen many times. This chain connects TRBV29-1 to TRBJ2-5; 10 bases are shared with TRBD2. This CDR3 contains 14 residues. V shed 2 bases and J 5 bases; nucleotides not matched to a gene: 5. Germline CDR1 reads SQVTM; CDR2 reads ANQGSEA. The CDR3 region is CSVERLAGVETQYF. CDR3 in DNA: TGCAGCGTTGAACGTCTAGCGGGAGTTGAGACCCAGTACTTC.

This clonotype has at least ten counts. The chain couples TRBV16 to TRBJ2-7; no clear D gene. Germline assignment: CDR1 KGHSY and CDR2 FQNENV. The CDR3 is 13 residues long. V gave up 4 bases and J gave up 9 bases, with 16 bases separating them. The CDR3 protein is CASSPFLGRGQYF. CDR3 DNA sequence: TGTGCCAGCAGCCCCTTTCTCGGTCGTGGGCAGTACTTC.

This clonotype appeared many times. The chain couples TRBV27 to TRBJ2-6, with TRBD2 matching 12 bases. This CDR3 region has 19 residues. CDR1 and CDR2 from the germline V gene are MNHEY and SMNVEV (reference sequence). The J segment lost 0 bases and the V segment lost 5 bases, leaving 8 bases of the junction unmatched. Written as DNA, the CDR3 is TGTGCCAGCAGTCGTCGGACTAGCGGGATAAGCTCTGGGGCCAACGTCCTGACTTTC. It translates to CASSRRTSGISSGANVLTF.

The chain employs TRBV28 and TRBJ1-4, with D perhaps TRBD1 (5 bases). Germline-derived CDR1 and CDR2 are MDHEN and SYDVKM. Trimming left V 2 bases short and J 14 bases short, with 18 bases between. The length of the CDR3 is 14 residues. CDR3 bases: TGTGCCAGCAGTTTACTGGCCCTTCGGGGCACCCTGTTTTTT. Its protein is CASSLLALRGTLFF.

This clonotype was seen only a few times. In DNA form, the CDR3 reads TGTGCCAGCAGTGAAGTGGAGGAGGGGGCGATAAGCTACGAGCAGTACTTC. This sequence encodes CASSEVEEGAISYEQYF. The V and J genes are TRBV6-1 and TRBJ2-7; D may be TRBD1 (7 bases). The germline gives CDR1 MNHNS, CDR2 SASEGT. CDR3 length: 17 amino acids. Between the trimmed V and J ends, which lost 1 base and 3 bases, there was a span of 19 bases.

This clonotype turned up a few times. The J gene is TRBJ1-2, the V gene TRBV7-3; D is perhaps TRBD1 (6 bases). Germline CDR1 reads SGHTA; CDR2 reads FQGTGA. The CDR3 loop spans 13 amino acids. V was pared by 5 bases and J by 7 bases, with 14 bases between. CDR3 loop: CASSRVGAGGYTF. CDR3 sequence (DNA): TGTGCCAGCAGCCGCGTGGGGGCGGGTGGCTACACCTTC.

This clonotype was seen repeatedly, ten times or more. The gene calls are TRBV15 and TRBJ2-5, with 9 nucleotides matching TRBD2. The trim removed 2 bases at V and 1 base at J, leaving 5 bases unmatched. CDR3 length: 16 amino acids. Per germline, CDR1 LNHNV and CDR2 YYDKDF (reference sequence). CDR3 nucleotide sequence: TGTGCCACCAGCAGATGGACTAGCGCACTCCAAGAGACCCAGTACTTC. Translated: CATSRWTSALQETQYF. Using reference TRBV15 and TRBJ2-5 for the parts outside the CDR3, the full variable domain is DAMVIQNPRYQVTQFGKPVTLSCSQTLNHNVMYWYQQKSSQAPKLLFHYYDKDFNNEADTPDNFQSRRPNTSFCFLDIRSPGLGDTAMYLCATSRWTSALQETQYFGPGTRLLVL.

The chain couples TRBV9 to TRBJ1-4; D gene uncertain. Germline CDR1 reads SGDLS; CDR2 reads YYNGEE. Trimming pared 2 bases from V and 6 bases from J, leaving 14 bases between. CDR3 length: 15 amino acids. CDR3 in amino acids: CASSVAGGLDEKLFF. CDR3 bases: TGTGCCAGCAGCGTTGCAGGAGGGCTTGATGAAAAACTGTTTTTT.

V gene TRBV5-1 combines with J gene TRBJ2-3, with 11 bases lining up with TRBD2. The ends lost 0 bases at V and 8 bases at J; junction bases unmatched: 8. The CDR3 totals 16 residues. Germline loops: CDR1 SGHRS, CDR2 YFSETQ. CDR3 DNA: TGCGCCAGCAGCTTGGATACTAGCGGGAGTTTCTCTACGCAGTATTTT. Translated, it gives CASSLDTSGSFSTQYF.

The sample holds many counts of this clonotype. V usage is TRBV7-2 and J usage is TRBJ2-1; D could derive from TRBD1 or TRBD2 (6 bases each). The CDR3 extends over 12 amino acids. Trimming stripped 3 bases from V and 9 bases from J, with 9 bases between. Germline V gives CDR1 SGHTA, CDR2 FQGNSA. The DNA for the CDR3 is TGTGCCAGCAGCTTTGGAGGGGGTGAGCAGTTCTTC. The encoded protein is CASSFGGGEQFF.

This clonotype was found many times. V is TRBV27 and J is TRBJ2-7; 11 bases agree with TRBD1. The J segment lost 3 bases and the V segment lost 7 bases, leaving 11 bases of the junction unmatched. Germline V gene data show CDR1 as MNHEY and CDR2 as SMNVEV (reference sequence). CDR3 size: 16 residues. This CDR3 reads CASTYSGTGGNYEQYF. The DNA for the CDR3 is TGTGCCAGCACCTATTCCGGGACAGGGGGGAACTACGAGCAGTACTTC.

The chain has TRBV4-3 and TRBJ1-4; D is ambiguous. The CDR3 spans 16 residues. Germline-derived CDR1 and CDR2 are LGHNA and YSLEER. The germline V and J ends were trimmed by 1 base and 1 base, with 10 bases remaining between them. This CDR3 reads CASSQVGRLTNEKLFF. CDR3 sequence (DNA): TGCGCCAGCAGCCAAGTGGGCAGACTAACTAATGAAAAACTGTTTTTT.

Only a few counts were recorded for this clonotype. Possible read error: a much larger clone is one base away. The chain combines TRBV20-1 with TRBJ2-1; 7 bases fit TRBD2. The CDR3 length is 17 residues. The germline V gene has CDR1 DFQATT and CDR2 SNEGSKA (reference sequence). The CDR3, as DNA: TGCAGTGCTAGAGATGTCAAAAGGGACTATGGGTTGAATGCGCAGTTCTTC. Encoded protein: CSARDVKRDYGLNAQFF.

The sample holds a few counts of this clonotype. The chain links TRBV2 to TRBJ2-7; D could derive from TRBD1 or TRBD2 (5 bases each). Trimming pared 2 bases from V and 1 base from J, leaving 24 bases between. There are 19 residues in the CDR3. CDR1 and CDR2 from the germline V gene are SNHLY and FYNNEI. CDR3 sequence reads: CASSERGWISRNRSYEQYF. CDR3 DNA sequence: TGTGCCAGCAGTGAACGGGGCTGGATCTCCCGAAATAGATCCTACGAGCAGTACTTC.

This clonotype was observed many times. The chain couples TRBV28 to TRBJ1-2; the match to TRBD1 covers 8 bases. The CDR3 spans 14 residues. Per germline, CDR1 MDHEN and CDR2 SYDVKM. V lost 3 bases to trimming and J lost 4 bases; unmatched junction nucleotides: 4. The chain's CDR3 is CASSLGTGFYGYTF. The CDR3 DNA sequence: TGTGCCAGCAGTTTGGGGACAGGCTTCTATGGCTACACCTTC.

The table lists this clonotype with a few counts. The chain joins TRBV6-2 or TRBV6-3 to TRBJ2-1, with 13 bases matching TRBD2. V was clipped by 5 bases and J by 8 bases; unmatched bases: 6. The CDR3 consists of 15 residues. In germline, CDR1 is MNHEY, CDR2 SVGEGT. CDR3 bases: TGTGCCAGCAGTCGGACTAGCGGGAGTCACCATGAGCAGTTCTTC. Translating gives CASSRTSGSHHEQFF.

This clonotype was seen more than once but under ten times. V gene TRBV12-3 or TRBV12-4 combines with J gene TRBJ2-7; possibly TRBD1 or TRBD2 for D (5 bases each). The V and J ends lost 2 bases and 7 bases respectively, with 18 bases between them. This CDR3 has 15 residues. Here the CDR3 reads CASSLQTGPAVEQYF. The DNA of the CDR3 is TGTGCCAGCAGTTTACAGACGGGACCGGCAGTAGAGCAGTACTTC.

This clonotype was picked up many times. The gene calls are TRBV20-1 and TRBJ2-7, with 7 nucleotides matching TRBD1. In germline, CDR1 is DFQATT, CDR2 SNEGSKA (reference sequence). This CDR3 is 14 amino acids long. Unmatched junction bases numbered 10, after V lost 6 bases and J lost 2 bases. CDR3 protein: CSAMQWDRPYEQYF. DNA for the CDR3: TGCAGTGCGATGCAATGGGACAGACCCTACGAGCAGTACTTC.

The chain carries TRBV25-1 and TRBJ2-2; D might be TRBD1 (6 bases). Trimming shortened V by 6 bases and J by 1 base, and 12 bases separated the two germline ends. Germline lookup yields CDR1 MGHDK and CDR2 SYGVNS. CDR3 length equals 15 residues. CDR3 nucleotide sequence: TGTGCCAGCAGAAACAGGGCCGGGAACACCGGGGAGCTGTTTTTT. Translating gives CASRNRAGNTGELFF.

Turning to this clonotype: It may be a read error: a sequence one base away is much more abundant. V gene TRBV12-3 or TRBV12-4 combines with J gene TRBJ1-1, with 8 nucleotides matching TRBD1. CDR3 length: 14 amino acids. CDR3 in DNA: TGTGCCAGCAGCCAACAGGGGGGTATCACTGAAGCTTACTTT. Amino acid sequence: CASSQQGGITEAYF.

At least ten counts were recorded for this clonotype. V is TRBV7-2 and J is TRBJ1-2, with 7 bases matching TRBD1. Germline V gene data show CDR1 as SGHTA and CDR2 as FQGNSA. V shed 1 base, J shed 3 bases, and the junction held 8 bases outside the gene matches. This CDR3 has 16 amino acids. The CDR3: CASSLVSRGGDYGYTF. The CDR3 nucleotides are TGTGCCAGCAGCTTAGTGTCCAGGGGGGGTGACTATGGCTACACCTTC.

This clonotype was detected many times. The rearrangement joins TRBV5-1 to TRBJ2-2; no clear D. Germline CDR1 reads SGHRS; CDR2 reads YFSETQ. V was pared by 1 base and J by 5 bases, with 6 bases between. This CDR3 region has 13 residues. The CDR3 spells CASSLKGTGELFF. The CDR3 DNA is TGCGCCAGCAGCTTGAAAGGAACCGGGGAGCTGTTTTTT.

The sample holds a few counts of this clonotype. Just one base apart from a much larger clone, this may be a read error. This chain uses TRBV28 with TRBJ2-7, with unresolved D. The CDR3 covers 15 residues. Germline V gene data show CDR1 as MDHEN and CDR2 as SYDVKM. The CDR3 is CASSLTAAVSYERYF. The CDR3 DNA reads TGTGCCAGCAGTTTAACTGCCGCGGTCTCCTACGAGCGGTACTTC.

This clonotype was recorded many times. V and J are TRBV28 and TRBJ2-1; 10 bases align to TRBD2. CDR3 length equals 16 residues. CDR1 is MDHEN, CDR2 SYDVKM, per germline. The trim removed 3 bases at V and 4 bases at J, leaving 6 bases unmatched. CDR3 amino acids: CASSFSRTSGYNEQFF. The CDR3 nucleotides read TGTGCCAGCAGTTTTTCCAGGACTAGCGGATACAATGAGCAGTTCTTC.

This clonotype has ten or more counts. The rearrangement joins TRBV7-8 to TRBJ2-2, with D possibly being TRBD1 or TRBD2 (5 bases each). The CDR3 has 16 residues. V lost 3 bases and J lost 2, with 13 bases in between. Looked up from germline, CDR1 is SGHVS and CDR2 is FQNEAQ. The CDR3 sequence is CASSFGERGNTGELFF. CDR3 nucleotides: TGTGCCAGCAGCTTCGGGGAGAGGGGAAACACCGGGGAGCTGTTTTTT.

Comment on this clonotype: A read error is possible here, since a much larger clone lies one base away. This chain joins TRBV18 and TRBJ2-1; 7 nucleotides align to TRBD1. The CDR3 loop spans 17 amino acids. From germline, CDR1 is KGHSH and CDR2 LQKENI. The CDR3 loop reads CASLPARDSYYYNEQFF. As DNA, the CDR3 is TGTGCCAGCTTACCAGCCCGGGACAGTTATTACTACAATGAGCAGTTCTTC.

This clonotype was observed a handful of times. The V gene is TRBV12-3 or TRBV12-4, the J gene TRBJ2-3, with a weak D call TRBD2 (5 bases). The V end was cut by 5 bases, the J end by 4 bases, with 10 bases between. This CDR3 comprises 13 residues. The CDR3 loop is CASSAGFADTQYF. In DNA, the CDR3 is TGTGCCAGCAGTGCGGGTTTCGCAGATACGCAGTATTTT.